The sequence of this TCR beta chain was determined in a study of shared clonotypes between healthy human individuals. Turning to the study itself: Per donor, CD8 memory used one plate, CD8 naive used two, CD4 memory used three and CD4 naive used three.

The protocol was immunoSEQ multiplex PCR, while the TCRdb copy is restricted to in-frame clones and leaves out a portion. Among 2 million to 3 million clones listed, roughly 93% were seen once. As regards this clone: This same CDR3 is encoded by further DNA sequences in the sample.

Trimming shortened V by 0 bases and J by 5 bases, and 8 bases separated the two germline ends. Germline CDR1 SGHRS, CDR2 YFSETQ. The CDR3 contains 13 residues. The sequenced sample was naive CD4+ T cells from PBMCs. Described subset: CD45RA+ positively selected. The J gene is TRBJ2-5, the V gene TRBV5-1; TRBD2 is a possible D gene (5 bases). This sequence was found in a man in his late teens or twenties in good health. Some clones in this sample may be carry-over from other donors' samples. The CDR3 DNA sequence: TGCGCCAGCAGCTTGGGGGCGGGTGAGACCCAGTACTTC. It codes for CASSLGAGETQYF. Together with reference TRBV5-1 and TRBJ2-5, the CDR3 gives the full variable domain: KAGVTQTPRYLIKTRGQQVTLSCSPISGHRSVSWYQQTPGQGLQFLFEYFSETQRNKGNFPGRFSGRQFSNSRSEMNVSTLELGDSALYLCASSLGAGETQYFGPGTRLLVL.